This T cell receptor (beta chain) was profiled in a study of T cell responses to AZD1222 COVID-19 vaccine. Study outcomes and limitations: Nearly half of spike-specific TCRs reportedly target unmutated variant regions. CD4 TCRs covered the whole spike, strongest at regions 160-218 and 743-854. Donors were largely white British and mainly female; clonal diversity was possibly underestimated. Only a handful of AZD1222 recipients were seropositive at baseline.

As to this clone: Antigen unknown.

The V and J ends lost 2 bases and 1 base respectively, with 11 bases between them. Per germline, CDR1 MNHNS and CDR2 SASEGT. The CDR3 loop spans 15 amino acids. Repertoires were generated with immunoSEQ multiplex PCR, while TCRdb's copy carries only in-frame clones and drops some. The table shows about 140,000 clones, with 88% occurring only once. The chain recombines TRBV6-1 with TRBJ2-5, with D perhaps TRBD1 (6 bases). The TCR sequence derives from an adult who received the AZD1222 COVID-19 vaccine. This specimen was peripheral blood, taken 28 days after the second AZD1222 dose. The CDR3 coding sequence is TGTGCCAGCAGTGAATACCGGGACACCCAAGAGACCCAGTACTTC. As protein: CASSEYRDTQETQYF.